Following are 25 T cell receptor beta chains from one sample sequenced in a study of T cell repertoires in cytomegalovirus infection. TCRdb re-derived calls from the reads in MiXCR, one entry per CDR3 protein. The data show 200,000 to 300,000 distinct CDR3 sequences, roughly 13% seen once. Sample: PBMCs. The source of these receptors is a human donor in good health (CMV status not recorded). Some clones in this sample may be carry-over from other donors' samples.

The sample holds many counts of this clonotype. The rearrangement links TRBV11-2 to TRBJ2-1; TRBD2 agrees at 11 bases. Trimming took 5 bases from V and 4 from J; bases not matched to a gene: 4. Germline assignment: CDR1 SGHAT and CDR2 FQNNGV. This CDR3 is 15 amino acids long. CDR3 loop: CASSTSSGGYNEQFF. The CDR3 DNA reads TGTGCCAGCAGCACGTCTAGCGGGGGGTACAATGAGCAGTTCTTC.

About this clonotype: This sequence may be a read error, since a much larger clone differs from it by one base. The chain is built from TRBV7-7 and TRBJ2-5; TRBD2 agrees at 9 bases. This CDR3 contains 18 residues. Per germline, CDR1 SSHAT and CDR2 FNYEAQ (reference sequence). For the CDR3, the DNA is TGTGCCGGCAGCTTAGCGCGCGCGGGGGGGTCTACCGGGGAGACCCAGTACTTC. It is translated as CAGSLARAGGSTGETQYF.

The rearrangement links TRBV6-8 to TRBJ2-1, with 10 positions matching TRBD2. CDR3 size: 15 residues. The germline gives CDR1 MNHGY, CDR2 SAAAGT. With V trimmed by 2 bases and J by 7 bases, 5 bases remained unmatched. The CDR3 loop is CASSYVAGGMNEQFF. CDR3 DNA: TGTGCCAGCAGTTACGTAGCGGGGGGAATGAATGAGCAGTTCTTC.

The chain couples TRBV7-2 to TRBJ2-3; D is unclear. The CDR3 is 14 residues long. Germline V gene data show CDR1 as SGHTA and CDR2 as FQGNSA. V lost 1 base to trimming and J lost 14 bases, with 19 bases between them. CDR3 sequence (DNA): TGTGCCAGCAGCTTAGTCTTTCGGCAAGAAGTGGGGTATTTT. Its protein is CASSLVFRQEVGYF.

In its sample, this clonotype was seen many times. V is TRBV28 and J is TRBJ2-7, with D unclear. The V gene's germline CDR1 is MDHEN and CDR2 SYDVKM. The CDR3 has 15 residues. Trimming stripped 6 bases from V and 1 base from J, with 16 bases between. DNA of the CDR3: TGTGCCAGCAGCCAAAATTATAAACCGTCCTACGAGCAGTACTTC. It translates to CASSQNYKPSYEQYF.

This clonotype was found a few times. The chain joins TRBV2 to TRBJ1-2; maybe TRBD1 (5 bases). Trimming shortened V by 3 bases and J by 8 bases, and 10 bases separated the two germline ends. Per germline, CDR1 SNHLY and CDR2 FYNNEI. The CDR3 is 12 amino acids. CDR3 DNA sequence: TGTGCCAGCAGTGAGGGGGTGAAGGGCTACACCTTC. This encodes CASSEGVKGYTF.

This clonotype has a handful of counts. J is TRBJ1-4 and V is TRBV28; D is possibly TRBD1 (6 bases). CDR1 is MDHEN, CDR2 SYDVKM, per germline. This CDR3 contains 13 residues. Trimming took 4 bases from V and 8 from J, leaving 11 bases between them. The CDR3 spells CASSSGAGEKLFF. CDR3 DNA: TGTGCCAGCAGTTCAGGGGCGGGGGAAAAACTGTTTTTT.

Comment on this clonotype: An end of the junction differs from the germline gene, which may be a read error. The genes are TRBV24-1 and TRBJ2-1, with unresolved D. The CDR3 sequence is 12 residues long. Germline V lookup: CDR1 KGHDR, CDR2 SFDVKD. In DNA, the CDR3 is TGTGCCACCAATGGGCCAGGCAATGAGCAGTTATTC. Encoded protein: CATNGPGNEQLF.

The rearrangement uses TRBV19 and TRBJ2-1; 9 bases align to TRBD2. This CDR3 region has 16 residues. Germline values: CDR1 LNHDA, CDR2 SQIVND (reference sequence). Losses at the gene ends were 5 bases for V and 0 bases for J; bases not matched to a gene: 5. The CDR3, as DNA: TGTGCCAGTAGTCCTAGCGGGATCCTCTCCTACAATGAGCAGTTCTTC. The encoded protein is CASSPSGILSYNEQFF.

This clonotype has at least ten counts. The chain joins TRBV7-8 to TRBJ2-7, with D possibly being TRBD2 (5 bases). The ends were cut back, 5 bases at V and 0 bases at J, with 20 bases in the middle. Germline CDR1 is SGHVS and CDR2 is FQNEAQ. The CDR3 is 17 amino acids. This CDR3 is CASSPYRLGASSYEQYF. CDR3 sequence (DNA): TGTGCCAGCAGCCCGTACAGACTGGGAGCAAGCTCCTACGAGCAGTACTTC.

This clonotype showed up just a few times. The chain combines TRBV20-1 with TRBJ2-2, with a weak D call TRBD2 (7 bases). The CDR3 has 15 amino acids. Germline-derived CDR1 and CDR2 are DFQATT and SNEGSKA (reference sequence). Trimming took 5 bases from V and 4 from J, leaving 17 bases between them. This CDR3 reads CSAGGREKGTGELFF. The DNA for the CDR3 is TGCAGTGCTGGGGGGCGGGAGAAAGGCACCGGGGAGCTGTTTTTT.

In its sample, this clonotype was seen many times. V is TRBV7-6 and J is TRBJ2-2, with no clear D. Trimming stripped 4 bases from V and 4 bases from J, with 10 bases between. The length of the CDR3 is 14 residues. Germline V lookup: CDR1 SGHVS, CDR2 FNYEAQ. In DNA form, the CDR3 reads TGTGCCAGCAGCTCCAGCAGCCGCACCGGGGAGCTGTTTTTT. As protein: CASSSSSRTGELFF.

This clonotype was counted a few times. The J gene is TRBJ2-2, the V gene TRBV5-1, with 8 bases matching TRBD2. Germline V lookup: CDR1 SGHRS, CDR2 YFSETQ. The CDR3 totals 16 residues. V was pared by 1 base and J by 0 bases, with 2 bases of the junction left unmatched. The CDR3 DNA reads as TGCGCCAGCAGCTTGACTAGCGGACCGAACACCGGGGAGCTGTTTTTT. This translates into CASSLTSGPNTGELFF.

This clonotype was counted at least ten times. The chain carries TRBV20-1 and TRBJ2-7; D remains ambiguous. This CDR3 region has 11 residues. Trimming took 5 bases from V and 6 from J, leaving 11 bases between them. Germline V gene sequence: CDR1 DFQATT, CDR2 SNEGSKA (reference sequence). CDR3 residues: CSAQQTGEQYF. The CDR3 DNA reads TGCAGTGCTCAACAAACTGGCGAGCAGTACTTC.

This clonotype has ten or more counts. This sequence joins TRBV28 and TRBJ2-7; D not certain. V lost 6 bases and J lost 2, with 11 bases in between. The germline V gene has CDR1 MDHEN and CDR2 SYDVKM. This CDR3 region has 13 residues. CDR3 DNA: TGTGCCAGCAGGGCGCCAGTTACCTACGAGCAGTACTTC. Translation: CASRAPVTYEQYF.

This rearrangement joins TRBV2 to TRBJ2-5; D ambiguous. V lost 7 bases, J lost 4 bases, and 10 bases lay in between. CDR1 is SNHLY and CDR2 is FYNNEI in the germline V gene. The CDR3 totals 12 residues. CDR3 coding DNA: TGTGCCAGCAAAAGAGAGTCAGAGACCCAGTACTTC. Encoded protein: CASKRESETQYF.

In this sample, this clonotype turned up a few times. The V gene is TRBV2, the J gene TRBJ1-6; D unclear. The CDR3 covers 16 residues. Trimming removed 8 bases at V and 0 bases at J, with 14 bases between. In germline, CDR1 is SNHLY, CDR2 FYNNEI. CDR3 in DNA: TGTGCCAGCCATGGACCCAGAAGCTCCTATAATTCACCCCTCCACTTT. It is translated as CASHGPRSSYNSPLHF.

The chain carries TRBV7-9 and TRBJ2-5; D is unresolved. The CDR3 sequence is 14 residues long. Per the germline V gene, CDR1 is SEHNR and CDR2 is FQNEAQ (reference sequence). With 1 base removed from V and 5 bases from J, the gap between germline ends came to 11 bases. DNA of the CDR3: TGTGCCAGCAGCTTAGGAGTGAGTGGGGAGACCCAGTACTTC. Translating it yields CASSLGVSGETQYF.

This clonotype was counted many times. The rearrangement joins TRBV7-2 to TRBJ2-2, with 10 nucleotides matching TRBD2. CDR1 is SGHTA, CDR2 FQGNSA, per germline. This CDR3 has 16 amino acids. V was clipped by 5 bases and J by 1 base; unmatched bases: 4. In DNA form, the CDR3 reads TGTGCCAGCAGCAGGACTAGCGGAAGGAACACCGGGGAGCTGTTTTTT. It specifies CASSRTSGRNTGELFF.

The rearrangement joins TRBV2 to TRBJ2-6; no reliable D call. The CDR3 sequence is 14 residues long. The germline V gene encodes CDR1 SNHLY and CDR2 FYNNEI. The V end lost 10 bases, the J end lost 4 bases, and 14 bases lay between the germline ends. CDR3 region: CATSNEAGANVLTF. The CDR3 nucleotides read TGTGCCACCTCTAATGAAGCCGGGGCCAACGTCCTGACTTTC. Full variable domain (missing parts from reference TRBV2 and TRBJ2-6): EPEVTQTPSHQVTQMGQEVILRCVPISNHLYFYWYRQILGQKVEFLVSFYNNEISEKSEIFDDQFSVERPDGSNFTLKIRSTKLEDSAMYFCATSNEAGANVLTFGAGSRLTVL.

This chain uses TRBV18 with TRBJ2-5; TRBD2 aligns across 16 bases. The germline gives CDR1 KGHSH, CDR2 LQKENI. This CDR3 comprises 18 residues. V trimming: 4 bases; J trimming: 2 bases; junction bases outside the gene matches: 7. The CDR3 spells CASSQGLAGGSSQETQYF. For the CDR3, the DNA is TGTGCCAGCTCACAGGGACTAGCGGGGGGGTCATCACAAGAGACCCAGTACTTC.

The chain carries TRBV5-6 and TRBJ1-2; TRBD1 matches at 7 bases. Germline CDR1 reads SGHDT; CDR2 reads YYEEEE. The CDR3 spans 18 residues. The V gene end was trimmed by 0 bases and the J gene end by 6 bases; junction bases not matched to a gene: 17. The CDR3 protein is CASSLAELMGRGSDGYTF. CDR3 bases: TGTGCCAGCAGCTTGGCCGAATTGATGGGCAGGGGGTCGGATGGCTACACCTTC.

This clonotype was found a few times. The rearrangement joins TRBV28 to TRBJ1-1, with D maybe TRBD1 (6 bases). V lost 5 bases and J lost 1, with 17 bases in between. CDR1 and CDR2 from the germline V gene are MDHEN and SYDVKM. The CDR3 loop spans 16 amino acids. In DNA form, the CDR3 reads TGTGCCAGCAGTACATCTGTAGGGACACCGAACACTGAAGCTTTCTTT. Amino acids: CASSTSVGTPNTEAFF.

This clonotype was counted at least ten times. V and J are TRBV11-2 and TRBJ2-3; D is perhaps TRBD2 (6 bases). Germline V gene data show CDR1 as SGHAT and CDR2 as FQNNGV. The CDR3 is made up of 15 amino acids. V gave up 5 bases and J gave up 5 bases, with 17 bases separating them. For the CDR3, the DNA is TGTGCCAGCAGCGCCCTCCCACTGGAGGGAGATACGCAGTATTTT. It translates to CASSALPLEGDTQYF. The full variable domain, in which reference TRBV11-2 and TRBJ2-3 provide the parts outside the CDR3, is EAGVAQSPRYKIIEKRQSVAFWCNPISGHATLYWYQQILGQGPKLLIQFQNNGVVDDSQLPKDRFSAERLKGVDSTLKIQPAKLEDSAVYLCASSALPLEGDTQYFGPGTRLTVL.

This clonotype has more than one count but fewer than ten. The chain combines TRBV20-1 with TRBJ2-7; 13 bases line up with TRBD2. Looked up from germline, CDR1 is DFQATT and CDR2 is SNEGSKA (reference sequence). This CDR3 is 14 amino acids long. Trimming removed 4 bases from V and 5 bases from J; junction bases left unmatched: 5. The CDR3 here is CSAIYGTSGNEQYF. The CDR3 region has the DNA TGCAGTGCTATTTACGGGACTAGCGGGAACGAGCAGTACTTC.